These T cell receptor beta chains were read from a single sample in a study of blood T cell repertoires in COVID-19. Produced via immunoSEQ multiplex PCR; TCRdb's table is partial and in-frame only. The sample yields about 90,000 clones, around 90% seen once. Sequenced sample: peripheral blood. The receptors here all came from a woman in her 70s with acute or convalescent COVID-19. Both conserved end residues are part of each CDR3. The order of the fields is J gene, V gene, clone size, D gene, CDR3 protein, CDR3 DNA. A D gene is named only where the DNA matches it firmly. Some rows have no size entry. The others give once, few or many, or a class for an expanded clone.

>TRBJ2-7|TRBV6-5|.|.
CASSYTYRVGTYEQYF
TGTGCCAGCAGTTACACATACAGGGTAGGGACCTACGAGCAGTACTTC
>TRBJ2-5|TRBV12-3/TRBV12-4|.|.
CASRGETQYF
TGTGCCAGCCGGGGGGAGACCCAGTACTTC
>TRBJ2-6|TRBV19|.|.
CASTPRELLGANVLTF
TGTGCCAGTACCCCACGGGAACTCCTCGGGGCCAACGTCCTGACTTTC
>TRBJ2-7|TRBV27|.|.
CASSLSSRSSYEQYF
TGTGCCAGCAGTTTATCTTCTAGATCCTCCTACGAGCAGTACTTC
>TRBJ1-5|TRBV2|.|.
CASRTGGRGSNQPQHF
TGTGCCAGCCGTACGGGGGGGCGAGGAAGCAATCAGCCCCAGCATTTT
>TRBJ2-3|TRBV15|.|TRBD2
CATKSGERGRDTQYF
TGTGCCACCAAGTCGGGCGAGCGGGGAAGAGATACGCAGTATTTT
>TRBJ2-5|TRBV15|.|TRBD1
CATSRDRLETQYF
TGTGCCACCAGCAGGGACAGGTTGGAGACCCAGTACTTC
>TRBJ2-1|TRBV6-5|.|TRBD1
CASSPGGNEQFF
TGTGCCAGCAGCCCAGGGGGCAATGAGCAGTTCTTC
>TRBJ2-2|TRBV19|.|.
CASSIAGQGKTGELFF
TGTGCCAGTAGTATAGCGGGGCAGGGGAAGACCGGGGAGCTGTTTTTT
>TRBJ2-1|TRBV3-1/TRBV3-2|.|TRBD2
CASSRSSGRRGEQFF
TGTGCCAGCAGCCGATCTAGCGGGAGGAGGGGTGAGCAGTTCTTC
>TRBJ1-1|TRBV28|.|.
CASSLLGGNTEAFF
TGTGCCAGCAGTTTATTAGGAGGGAACACTGAAGCTTTCTTT
>TRBJ2-2|TRBV28|once|TRBD1
CASRSGQLNTGELFF
TGTGCCAGCAGATCGGGACAGCTGAACACCGGGGAGCTGTTTTTT
>TRBJ1-5|TRBV27|.|TRBD1
CASTRRGGFRNQPQHF
TGTGCCAGCACCCGGAGAGGGGGCTTTCGCAATCAGCCCCAGCATTTT
>TRBJ2-5|TRBV5-6|.|.
CASSFLGAGLEETQYF
TGTGCCAGCAGCTTTCTCGGCGCGGGACTCGAAGAGACCCAGTACTTC
>TRBJ2-7|TRBV30|.|TRBD2
CAWSVQAGEQYF
TGTGCCTGGAGTGTACAAGCGGGGGAGCAGTACTTC
>TRBJ1-3|TRBV13|.|TRBD1
CASSLGGRGTGNTIYF
TGTGCCAGCAGCCTGGGGGGCAGGGGGACAGGAAACACCATATATTTT
>TRBJ1-1|TRBV4-1|.|.
CASSQGQSPNTEAFF
TGCGCCAGCAGCCAAGGGCAGTCGCCGAACACTGAAGCTTTCTTT
>TRBJ2-2|TRBV11-3|.|TRBD2
CASSRDYSTGELFF
TGTGCCAGCAGCCGGGACTATTCCACCGGGGAGCTGTTTTTT